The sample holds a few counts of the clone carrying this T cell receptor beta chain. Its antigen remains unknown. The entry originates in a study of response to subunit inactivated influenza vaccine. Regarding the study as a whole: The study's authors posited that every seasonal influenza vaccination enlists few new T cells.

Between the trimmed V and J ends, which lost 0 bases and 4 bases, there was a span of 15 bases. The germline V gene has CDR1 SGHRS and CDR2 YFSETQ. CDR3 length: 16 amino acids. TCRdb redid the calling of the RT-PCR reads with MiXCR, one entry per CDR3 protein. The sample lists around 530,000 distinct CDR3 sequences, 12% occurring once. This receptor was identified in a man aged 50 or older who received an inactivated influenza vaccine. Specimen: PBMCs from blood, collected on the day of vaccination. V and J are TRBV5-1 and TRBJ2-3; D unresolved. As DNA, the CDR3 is TGCGCCAGCAGCTTGGAGGTTGCCTCAGGTGCAGATACGCAGTATTTT. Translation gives CASSLEVASGADTQYF. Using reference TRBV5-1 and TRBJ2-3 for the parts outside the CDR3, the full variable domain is KAGVTQTPRYLIKTRGQQVTLSCSPISGHRSVSWYQQTPGQGLQFLFEYFSETQRNKGNFPGRFSGRQFSNSRSEMNVSTLELGDSALYLCASSLEVASGADTQYFGPGTRLTVL.